This is a list of T cell receptor beta chains from one sample in a study of blood T cell repertoires in COVID-19. TCRdb's table, derived via immunoSEQ multiplex PCR, lists solely in-frame clones and lacks some. The sample comprises about 210,000 clones, about four fifths of which are singletons, and around 12% rests with the top ten. The sample was peripheral blood. These receptors all come from a woman in her forties with acute or convalescent COVID-19. The CDR3 runs from the conserved cysteine through the conserved F or W. A D gene is named only where the DNA matches it firmly. The size field is filled for only some rows; it gives once, few, many or a size class.

v_call	j_call	clone_size	d_call	cdr3_nt	cdr3_aa
TRBV28	TRBJ1-1	once	NA	TGTGCCAGCAGTCCCTGGGGTCAGGGTTACACTGAAGCTTTCTTT	CASSPWGQGYTEAFF
TRBV30	TRBJ1-5	NA	TRBD1	TGTGCCTGGAGTGTCTCCGGACGAGGGGACAGTCAGCCCCAGCATTTT	CAWSVSGRGDSQPQHF
TRBV5-1	TRBJ1-2	NA	TRBD1	TGCGCCAGCAGCTTTTCAGGGGGAGGTGGCTACACCTTC	CASSFSGGGGYTF
TRBV14	TRBJ2-1	NA	TRBD2	TGTGCCAGCAGCCTAGCGGGTTTCAATGAGCAGTTCTTC	CASSLAGFNEQFF
TRBV4-3	TRBJ1-2	NA	TRBD1	TGCGCCAGCAGCCAAGATGGGGCCAGGGGGCGTCAAGGCTACACCTTC	CASSQDGARGRQGYTF
TRBV6-2/TRBV6-3	TRBJ2-1	NA	TRBD2	TGTGCCAGCAGTTATCCCCTGACGGGGAGGGGAAATGAGCAGTTCTTC	CASSYPLTGRGNEQFF
TRBV10-3	TRBJ1-6	NA	TRBD1	TGTGCCATCAGTGAGCAAGGACAGGGAAATTCACCCCTCCACTTT	CAISEQGQGNSPLHF
TRBV5-1	TRBJ2-5	NA	TRBD1	TGCGCCAGCAGCTTGGCCGCCGTAACAGGGGGAGCAGAGACCCAGTACTTC	CASSLAAVTGGAETQYF
TRBV29-1	TRBJ2-1	NA	TRBD2	TGCAGCGTGGGGGGGAGGTTGAGCTCCTACAATGAGCAGTTCTTC	CSVGGRLSSYNEQFF
TRBV14	TRBJ2-1	NA	NA	TGTGCCAGCAGCCCCTCTAGGCTCCTCAATGAGCAGTTCTTC	CASSPSRLLNEQFF
TRBV4-2	TRBJ2-3	NA	NA	TGTGCCAGCAGCGGTACCTTAGCGCCCACTAGCACAGATACGCAGTATTTT	CASSGTLAPTSTDTQYF
TRBV6-5	TRBJ2-7	NA	TRBD1	TGTGCCACCACCGGGACAGGGCGCGACGAGCAGTACTTC	CATTGTGRDEQYF
TRBV10-3	TRBJ2-1	NA	TRBD2	TGTGCCACCCTCGGGGGGGGCCCATCTTACAATGAGCAGTTCTTC	CATLGGGPSYNEQFF
TRBV15	TRBJ1-5	NA	TRBD1	TGTGCCACCAGCAGAGAGTGGACAGGTCGGGTGCAGCCCCAGCATTTT	CATSREWTGRVQPQHF
TRBV5-1	TRBJ2-2	NA	TRBD1	TGCGCCAGCAGCTTCGTGTTGGGGACAGGGGTAAACGGGGAGCTGTTTTTT	CASSFVLGTGVNGELFF
TRBV18	TRBJ2-2	NA	NA	TGTGCCAGCTCACCGACTGCGAACACCGGGGAGCTGTTTTTT	CASSPTANTGELFF
TRBV7-2	TRBJ2-4	NA	TRBD1	TGTGCCAGCAGCTTCCCTCGACAGGGGGGGGACAAAAACATTCAGTACTTC	CASSFPRQGGDKNIQYF
TRBV14	TRBJ1-3	once	NA	TGTGCCAGCAGCCAAACCTCGGCGGGAGTCTTCTCTGGAAACACCATATATTTT	CASSQTSAGVFSGNTIYF
TRBV5-5	TRBJ2-7	NA	NA	TGTGCCAGCAACCTGGGGGGACAGATGACCTACGAGCAGTACTTC	CASNLGGQMTYEQYF
TRBV3-1/TRBV3-2	TRBJ2-5	NA	TRBD2	TGTGCCAGCAGCCAAGATATACGCGGGAGCTGGGAAGAGACCCAGTACTTC	CASSQDIRGSWEETQYF
TRBV3-1/TRBV3-2	TRBJ2-1	NA	TRBD2	TGTGCCAGCAGCCATCCTAGCGGGGGGGCCGACAATGAGCAGTTCTTC	CASSHPSGGADNEQFF
TRBV5-1	TRBJ1-4	NA	NA	TGCGCCAGCAGCTGGAGGGGCGAGACTGCAACTAATGAAAAACTGTTTTTT	CASSWRGETATNEKLFF
TRBV4-3	TRBJ2-6	NA	TRBD2	TGCGCCAGCAGCCACTACCTGGGACTAGCGGGTACATCTGGGGCCAACGTCCTGACTTTC	CASSHYLGLAGTSGANVLTF
TRBV10-3	TRBJ1-2	once	NA	TGTGCCATCAGTGAGTCGACAACCAACTATGGCTACACCTTC	CAISESTTNYGYTF
TRBV19	TRBJ1-2	NA	NA	TGTGCCAGTAGACCTGACAGCCCACTTAACTATGGCTACACCTTC	CASRPDSPLNYGYTF
TRBV5-1	TRBJ2-3	NA	TRBD1	TGCGCCAGCAGCACGGGACAGGGTGTAGCAGATACGCAGTATTTT	CASSTGQGVADTQYF
TRBV7-3	TRBJ2-1	NA	NA	TGTGCCAGCAGCTTAGGAGGGGTTGGGTACAATGAGCAGTTCTTC	CASSLGGVGYNEQFF
TRBV5-1	TRBJ1-2	NA	NA	TGCGCCAGCAGCTTGGGACAGGAAAATGGCTACACCTTC	CASSLGQENGYTF
TRBV4-1	TRBJ2-7	NA	TRBD2	TGCGCCAGCAGCCCTATACTAGCGGATAACTCCTACGAGCAGTACTTC	CASSPILADNSYEQYF
TRBV19	TRBJ1-1	NA	TRBD1	TGTGCCAGTAGTATAGAGGACAGGGTTGGCACTGAAGCTTTCTTT	CASSIEDRVGTEAFF
TRBV10-3	TRBJ2-5	NA	TRBD2	TGTGCCTCCCTAGCGGGACGGCAAGAGACCCAGTACTTC	CASLAGRQETQYF
TRBV19	TRBJ2-1	NA	TRBD2	TGTGCCAGTGGCCGGCGGGAGATACCGAATGAGCAGTTCTTC	CASGRREIPNEQFF
TRBV6-5	TRBJ1-1	NA	NA	TGTGCCAGCACTTTTTTCCAGGGGAACACTGAAGCTTTCTTT	CASTFFQGNTEAFF
TRBV15	TRBJ2-4	NA	NA	TGTGCCACCAGCAGAGATCTGGTCGGCATTCAGTACTTC	CATSRDLVGIQYF
TRBV18	TRBJ2-7	NA	NA	TGTGCCAGCTCACCCGGGACAGGACTAGCCTACGAGCAGTACTTC	CASSPGTGLAYEQYF
TRBV30	TRBJ1-2	NA	NA	TGTGCCTGGAGTGTAGGGGCAGGGCCGGGTGGCTACACCTTC	CAWSVGAGPGGYTF
TRBV6-4	TRBJ1-6	NA	NA	TGTGCCAGCGCTACCACCTGGAATTCACCCCTCCACTTT	CASATTWNSPLHF
TRBV2	TRBJ2-5	NA	TRBD2	TGTGCCAGCGGGAAGGGGGTAGCGGGAGGACGCGAGACCCAGTACTTC	CASGKGVAGGRETQYF
TRBV27	TRBJ2-1	NA	NA	TGTGCCAGCACCCCAGCTGGGGAAAGGGGGAATGAGCAGTTCTTC	CASTPAGERGNEQFF
TRBV29-1	TRBJ1-3	NA	NA	TGCAGCGTTGTGGTGGGGCTAACTGGAAACACCATATATTTT	CSVVVGLTGNTIYF
TRBV7-2	TRBJ1-2	NA	TRBD1	TGTGCCAGCAGCCTGCAGACAGGGGGATATGGCTACACCTTC	CASSLQTGGYGYTF
TRBV6-5	TRBJ1-1	NA	NA	TGTGCCAGCAGTTACACAGGGATGAACACTGAAGCTTTCTTT	CASSYTGMNTEAFF
TRBV4-3	TRBJ2-6	NA	NA	TGCGCCAGCAGCCAAGGTCGATCCGGTGGGGCCAACGTCCTGACTTTC	CASSQGRSGGANVLTF
TRBV3-1/TRBV3-2	TRBJ1-4	NA	NA	TGTGCCAGCAGCCAAGATCTCGGAGGGGAGAAACTGTTTTTT	CASSQDLGGEKLFF
TRBV11-2	TRBJ2-5	NA	NA	TGTGCCAGCAGTCCCTCCGGGACAACGGAGACCCAGTACTTC	CASSPSGTTETQYF
TRBV2	TRBJ2-3	NA	TRBD1	TGTGCCAGCAGTGCGCGTACAGGGGGCACAGATACGCAGTATTTT	CASSARTGGTDTQYF
TRBV6-4	TRBJ1-1	NA	NA	TGTGCCAGCAGCGAGGGCCAAAGGAACACTGAAGCTTTCTTT	CASSEGQRNTEAFF
TRBV10-3	TRBJ1-5	NA	NA	TGTGCCATCATCCCCTTCCCCGATCCAGAGCATTTT	CAIIPFPDPEHF
TRBV6-4	TRBJ2-2	NA	NA	TGTGCCAGCAGAAAGACTAGAAACACCGGGGAGCTGTTTTTT	CASRKTRNTGELFF
TRBV11-2	TRBJ1-3	once	NA	TGTGCCAGCAGCCCCGGGAGGAGCGGAAACACCATATATTTT	CASSPGRSGNTIYF
TRBV4-1	TRBJ2-7	NA	TRBD1	TGCGCCAGCAGCCATTCCAGGACAGGGGGGAAAGAGCAGTACTTC	CASSHSRTGGKEQYF
TRBV2	TRBJ1-6	NA	TRBD1	TGTGCCAGCAGTAAATCCGGGACAGGCTGGGATTCACCCCTCCACTTT	CASSKSGTGWDSPLHF
TRBV30	TRBJ1-5	NA	NA	TGTGCCTGGAGTCTCGGCAACCGGGGGGATCAGCCCCAGCATTTT	CAWSLGNRGDQPQHF
TRBV19	TRBJ1-2	NA	NA	TGTGCCAGTAGTTCTCCCGGGAGTCTCGCAAAAGGCTACACCTTC	CASSSPGSLAKGYTF
TRBV27	TRBJ1-1	NA	NA	TGTGCCAGCAGTTCCTCCCGGCGGGGGGCGAGGGGGAACACTGAAGCTTTCTTT	CASSSSRRGARGNTEAFF